Listed here are 13 T cell receptor beta chains from one sample, sequenced in a study of T cell changes during pregnancy in multiple sclerosis. Sequencing was performed with immunoSEQ multiplex PCR; in TCRdb, only in-frame clones are kept and a portion is missing. The data hold about 46,000 clones, with almost 95% observed a single time. The specimen was peripheral blood, collected in the third trimester of pregnancy. The receptors were gathered from a female donor with multiple sclerosis, enrolled in a pregnancy study.

This chain uses TRBV30 with TRBJ1-2; D gene unclear. The CDR3 runs 13 residues. Germline values: CDR1 GTSNPN, CDR2 SVGIG (reference sequence). V lost 4 bases, J lost 3 bases, and 12 bases lay in between. The CDR3 is CAWNTGRDYGYTF. The CDR3 DNA reads as TGTGCCTGGAACACCGGGAGGGACTATGGCTACACCTTC.

V and J are TRBV2 and TRBJ2-2, with TRBD2 matching over 9 bases. CDR1 and CDR2 from the germline V gene are SNHLY and FYNNEI. After removal of 5 bases from V and 3 bases from J, the junction contained 7 bases not matched to a gene. The CDR3 spans 16 residues. CDR3 coding DNA: TGTGCCAGCAGTTTTAGCGGGAGTAGTTACACCGGGGAGCTGTTTTTT. Protein: CASSFSGSSYTGELFF.

This chain joins TRBV7-2 and TRBJ2-1; D is undetermined. This CDR3 contains 13 residues. V was pared by 3 bases and J by 3 bases, with 6 bases between. CDR1 and CDR2 (germline): SGHTA, FQGNSA. The chain's CDR3 is CASSLANYNEQFF. CDR3 in DNA: TGTGCCAGCAGCTTGGCAAACTACAATGAGCAGTTCTTC.

The chain joins TRBV10-3 to TRBJ2-1, with D possibly matching TRBD1 (6 bases). CDR3 length: 12 residues. Deletions cut 4 bases from V and 10 bases from J, with 11 bases between. Germline V gene lookup returns CDR1 ENHRY and CDR2 SYGVKD. The DNA of the CDR3 is TGTGCCATCAGTGGTGGGACACCCGAGCAGTTCTTC. As protein: CAISGGTPEQFF.

This chain links TRBV2 with TRBJ2-7, with 9 bases matching TRBD2. V dropped 4 bases and J dropped 5; count of bases not matched to a gene: 15. The germline V gene encodes CDR1 SNHLY and CDR2 FYNNEI. The CDR3 runs to 17 residues. CDR3 residues: CASSGDNPGLAFDEQYF. The CDR3 bases are TGTGCCAGCAGTGGAGATAACCCGGGACTAGCTTTCGACGAGCAGTACTTC. Variable domain in full (rest from reference TRBV2 and TRBJ2-7): EPEVTQTPSHQVTQMGQEVILRCVPISNHLYFYWYRQILGQKVEFLVSFYNNEISEKSEIFDDQFSVERPDGSNFTLKIRSTKLEDSAMYFCASSGDNPGLAFDEQYFGPGTRLTVT.

The chain recombines TRBV6-5 with TRBJ2-7; the match to TRBD2 covers 8 bases. CDR1 is MNHEY and CDR2 is SVGAGI in the germline V gene. The CDR3 has 15 residues. After removal of 0 bases from V and 6 bases from J, the junction contained 7 bases not matched to a gene. The CDR3 here is CASSYSREGLTEQYF. The CDR3 region has the DNA TGTGCCAGCAGTTACTCCCGGGAGGGCCTAACCGAGCAGTACTTC.

The chain joins TRBV19 to TRBJ2-5; weak D call: TRBD2 (5 bases). The V end lost 3 bases, the J end lost 5 bases, and 10 bases lay between the germline ends. Germline V gives CDR1 LNHDA, CDR2 SQIVND (reference sequence). The CDR3 sequence is 13 residues long. CDR3: CASSIRTWETQYF. The CDR3 DNA is TGTGCCAGTAGTATCCGGACTTGGGAGACCCAGTACTTC.

The chain has TRBV19 and TRBJ1-1; TRBD1 matches at 7 bases. This CDR3 comprises 14 residues. The V segment lost 8 bases and the J segment 5 bases; nucleotides outside the gene matches: 11. Germline CDR1 is LNHDA and CDR2 is SQIVND (reference sequence). The DNA of the CDR3 is TGTGCCAGTCCCAAATCAGGGGGTGGGACTGAAGCTTTCTTT. This sequence encodes CASPKSGGGTEAFF.

The gene calls are TRBV25-1 and TRBJ1-1, with unresolved D. The CDR3 is 13 residues long. Germline V CDR1 and CDR2: MGHDK, SYGVNS. Trimming removed 4 bases from V and 2 bases from J, with 8 bases in between. The CDR3 protein is CASSAQTNTEAFF. In DNA, the CDR3 is TGTGCCAGCAGTGCCCAGACTAACACTGAAGCTTTCTTT.

The V and J genes are TRBV6-5 and TRBJ2-3; perhaps TRBD2 as D (6 bases). Germline loops: CDR1 MNHEY, CDR2 SVGAGI. The V gene lost 2 bases and the J gene lost 3 bases, with 15 bases spanning the gap. The CDR3 is 16 residues long. The CDR3 sequence is CASSYDLARLTDTQYF. DNA of the CDR3: TGTGCCAGCAGTTACGATCTAGCGAGACTAACAGATACGCAGTATTTT.

The V gene is TRBV9, the J gene TRBJ2-7, with 14 bases lining up with TRBD2. Germline V gene data show CDR1 as SGDLS and CDR2 as YYNGEE. J lost 7 bases, V lost 0 bases, and 6 bases had no gene match. The CDR3 spans 16 residues. The CDR3 region is CASSVGGLAGAQEQYF. The CDR3 DNA reads TGTGCCAGCAGCGTAGGGGGACTAGCGGGAGCGCAAGAGCAGTACTTC. The full variable domain, its missing parts supplied by reference TRBV9 and TRBJ2-7, is DSGVTQTPKHLITATGQRVTLRCSPRSGDLSVYWYQQSLDQGLQFLIQYYNGEERAKGNILERFSAQQFPDLHSELNLSSLELGDSALYFCASSVGGLAGAQEQYFGPGTRLTVT.

In the case of this clone: One end of the junction does not line up with germline, which may come from a read error. The chain carries TRBV25-1 and TRBJ1-2; tentatively, D is TRBD1 (6 bases). The CDR3 is 14 residues long. Germline V CDR1 and CDR2: MGHDK, SYGVNS. CDR3 sequence reads: CASPTDRTYLTPNF. For the CDR3, the DNA is TGTGCCAGCCCAACCGACAGGACCTACCTCACTCCAAACTTC.

This rearrangement joins TRBV11-2 to TRBJ2-1; TRBD2 matches at 14 bases. Germline V gives CDR1 SGHAT, CDR2 FQNNGV. V was clipped by 3 bases and J by 10 bases; unmatched bases: 8. This CDR3 is built from 16 residues. CDR3 amino acids: CASSFRLAGGPREQFF. As DNA, the CDR3 is TGTGCCAGCAGCTTTCGACTAGCGGGAGGGCCAAGGGAGCAGTTCTTC.